This entry is about one TCR beta chain. As yet, its antigen is unknown. Trimming pared 5 bases from V and 4 bases from J, leaving 4 bases between. In germline, CDR1 is MNHNY, CDR2 SVGAGI (reference sequence). The CDR3 has 11 residues. The data are from a study of a mutant IDH1 vaccine in newly diagnosed glioma. The time point was: week 47, end of study. Doses consisted of 300 ug of mutant IDH1 20-mer peptide each, paired with topical imiquimod. In weeks 1, 3, 5, 7, 11, 15, 19 and 23, patients were immunized, eight times in all. Donors had new IDH1-mutant astrocytomas of WHO grade 3 or 4 (ATRX-lost). TCRdb keeps only in-frame clones here, not all; method: immunoSEQ multiplex PCR. The sample includes about 13,000 clones, roughly 72% seen only once; the top ten take 4% to 5%.

This sample comprised PBMCs, obtained from a glioma patient whose treatment included an IDH1 peptide vaccine. This rearrangement joins TRBV6-6 to TRBJ2-3; D gene uncertain. The receptor's source is a woman in her thirties or forties with glioma. CDR3 DNA: TGTGCCAGCAGTCGGGCAGATACGCAGTATTTT. It is translated as CASSRADTQYF.